This entry features one T cell receptor (beta chain) sequence. Its antigen is unknown. The data derive from a study of vaccination effects on CD4 cells after COVID-19. Study at large: BNT162b2 vaccine or mRNA-1273 vaccine was given to participants in two doses. Study results and caveats: Sampling in the study covered few convalescent patients and included no early post-infection timepoints.

Antigen-specific CD4+ T cells were expanded with viral peptide pools in the ViraFEST assay before sequencing. The authors isolated CD4+ T cells after around 9 days of culture. The vaccine recipients had no prior SARS-CoV-2 infection, with negative nucleocapsid antibodies. Researchers swapped half the medium for IL-2 medium on both days 3 and 7. V was pared by 4 bases and J by 2 bases, with 12 bases between. The CDR3 is made up of 14 amino acids. Germline values: CDR1 SQVTM, CDR2 ANQGSEA. TCRdb's table, derived via immunoSEQ multiplex PCR, lists solely in-frame clones and lacks some. The data show roughly 24,000 clones, about three quarters seen once.

The clonotype comes from a human donor who received a COVID-19 vaccine. This chain connects TRBV29-1 to TRBJ2-4; D is perhaps TRBD2 (7 bases). Sample: CD4+ T cells from PBMCs cultured with SARS-CoV-2 spike peptides, taken before COVID-19 vaccination. The CDR3: CSVGRGGTKNIQYF. The CDR3 DNA follows: TGCAGCGTTGGGAGGGGGGGGACCAAAAACATTCAGTACTTC.